What follows are 21 T cell receptor beta chains derived from one specimen sequenced in a study of T cell clonotyping in hematopoietic cell transplantation. This sample's time point: recipient sample about 28 days before transplant, after cytoreduction. TCRdb keeps only in-frame clones here, not all; method: immunoSEQ multiplex PCR. The data show roughly 50,000 clones, around 86% seen once. The sample in question was peripheral blood mononuclear cells, obtained before stem cell transplant. The receptors come from a man aged 55-75 years with biphenotypic leukemia. Some clones in this sample may be carry-over from other donors' samples.

The rearrangement links TRBV5-1 to TRBJ2-7; 9 bases fit TRBD1. Per the germline V gene, CDR1 is SGHRS and CDR2 is YFSETQ. V shed 2 bases and J 5 bases; nucleotides not matched to a gene: 5. The CDR3 is 14 residues long. CDR3 region: CASSFGQGNDEQYF. CDR3 nucleotide sequence: TGCGCCAGCAGCTTCGGACAGGGGAATGACGAGCAGTACTTC.

J is TRBJ1-5 and V is TRBV5-6; TRBD1 matches at 8 bases. From germline, CDR1 is SGHDT and CDR2 YYEEEE. V lost 0 bases, J lost 1 base, and 3 bases stayed unmatched. This CDR3 contains 16 residues. The CDR3 sequence is CASSLGTGWSNQPQHF. DNA for the CDR3: TGTGCCAGCAGCTTGGGGACAGGGTGGAGCAATCAGCCCCAGCATTTT.

The gene calls are TRBV6-1 and TRBJ1-5; D unresolved. This CDR3 is 13 amino acids long. V was shortened by 7 bases and J by 0 bases, with 7 bases between the two germline ends. CDR1 is MNHNS, CDR2 SASEGT, per germline. The CDR3 sequence: CASTSYSNQPQHF. For the CDR3, the DNA is TGTGCCAGCACCTCTTATAGCAATCAGCCCCAGCATTTT.

The chain couples TRBV5-6 to TRBJ1-5; D is unresolved. The CDR3 sequence is 17 residues long. V lost 3 bases to trimming and J lost 4 bases, with 20 bases between them. In germline, CDR1 is SGHDT, CDR2 YYEEEE. The CDR3 reads CASSSGWTAELNQPQHF. CDR3 coding DNA: TGTGCCAGCAGCTCCGGCTGGACCGCTGAACTAAATCAGCCCCAGCATTTT.

The V call is TRBV5-1, the J call TRBJ2-7; D perhaps matches TRBD2 (5 bases). With 4 bases removed from V and 0 bases from J, the gap between germline ends came to 11 bases. CDR1 is SGHRS, CDR2 YFSETQ, per germline. This CDR3 is built from 14 residues. The CDR3 bases are TGCGCCAGCAGCATGATACGGGGCTCCTACGAGCAGTACTTC. This gives the protein CASSMIRGSYEQYF.

This clone was counted once. The junction and the germline gene differ at one end; a read error may be behind it. This chain uses TRBV7-7 with TRBJ2-7, with unresolved D. This CDR3 is 13 amino acids long. Germline V CDR1 and CDR2: SSHAT, FNYEAQ (reference sequence). The CDR3 region is CASSYAPDYEQYF. For the CDR3, the DNA is TGTGCTAGCAGCTATGCCCCCGACTACGAGCAGTACTTC.

The chain carries TRBV5-1 and TRBJ2-7; TRBD2 matches 10 bases. J was trimmed by 2 bases and V by 1 base; bases with no gene match: 0. Per the germline V gene, CDR1 is SGHRS and CDR2 is YFSETQ. This CDR3 comprises 14 residues. The CDR3 region has the DNA TGCGCCAGCAGCTTGACTAGCGGGACCTACGAGCAGTACTTC. Translation gives CASSLTSGTYEQYF.

This sequence joins TRBV14 and TRBJ2-3, with D uncertain. The V and J ends lost 2 bases and 0 bases respectively, with 3 bases between them. Germline CDR1 and CDR2: SGHDN and FVKESK. The CDR3 length is 13 residues. Here the CDR3 DNA reads TGTGCCAGCAGCCAACCTAGCACAGATACGCAGTATTTT. Translated, it gives CASSQPSTDTQYF. The variable domain in full, completed from reference TRBV14 and TRBJ2-3, reads EAGVTQFPSHSVIEKGQTVTLRCDPISGHDNLYWYRRVMGKEIKFLLHFVKESKQDESGMPNNRFLAERTGGTYSTLKVQPAELEDSGVYFCASSQPSTDTQYFGPGTRLTVL.

The V and J genes are TRBV11-2 and TRBJ1-5; D is uncertain. Between the trimmed V and J ends, which lost 0 bases and 6 bases, there was a span of 6 bases. The CDR3 totals 13 residues. Germline values: CDR1 SGHAT, CDR2 FQNNGV. The CDR3 DNA is TGTGCCAGCAGCTTAGATCGTTCTCAGCCCCAGCATTTT. It translates to CASSLDRSQPQHF.

This chain joins TRBV7-2 and TRBJ2-1; D is possibly TRBD2 (7 bases). V lost 5 bases and J lost 9, with 17 bases in between. The CDR3 length is 14 residues. CDR1 is SGHTA and CDR2 is FQGNSA in the germline V gene. In nucleotides, the CDR3 is TGTGCCAGCAGCACACAGACTAGGGGGGGTGAGCAGTTCTTC. It codes for CASSTQTRGGEQFF. Based on the CDR3 plus reference TRBV7-2 and TRBJ2-1, the full variable domain is GAGVSQSPSNKVTEKGKDVELRCDPISGHTALYWYRQSLGQGLEFLIYFQGNSAPDKSGLPSDRFSAERTGGSVSTLTIQRTQQEDSAVYLCASSTQTRGGEQFFGPGTRLTVL.

This clone has only one observation. The identical CDR3 is also encoded by other nucleotide sequences in the sample. This sequence joins TRBV28 and TRBJ2-2; tentatively, D is TRBD1 (6 bases). CDR1 and CDR2 from the germline V gene are MDHEN and SYDVKM. The CDR3 is 13 amino acids. The V gene lost 6 bases and the J gene lost 1 base, with 6 bases spanning the gap. The CDR3: CASRDRNTGELFF. The CDR3 DNA reads TGTGCCAGCAGGGACAGGAACACCGGGGAGCTGTTTTTT.

This chain connects TRBV19 to TRBJ2-7; TRBD2 agrees at 11 bases. J lost 4 bases, V lost 4 bases, and 0 bases had no gene match. This CDR3 has 13 amino acids. Per germline, CDR1 LNHDA and CDR2 SQIVND (reference sequence). DNA for the CDR3: TGTGCCAGTAGTACTAGCGGGAGGTACGAGCAGTACTTC. Translation gives CASSTSGRYEQYF.

J is TRBJ1-3 and V is TRBV30; D perhaps matches TRBD1 (6 bases). Trimming removed 2 bases from V and 3 bases from J, with 8 bases in between. This CDR3 contains 13 residues. Per germline, CDR1 GTSNPN and CDR2 SVGIG (reference sequence). The chain's CDR3 is CAWSPGDGNTIYF. DNA of the CDR3: TGTGCCTGGAGTCCAGGGGATGGAAACACCATATATTTT.

The CDR3: CASSPNPSGRLLYEQYF. The CDR3 nucleotides read TGTGCCAGCAGCCCGAACCCTAGCGGGAGGCTCCTCTACGAGCAGTACTTC. The chain employs TRBV9 and TRBJ2-7; 11 bases are a match to TRBD2. The CDR3 totals 17 residues. The V and J ends lost 4 bases and 3 bases, in that order; junction bases with no gene match: 12. Per germline, CDR1 SGDLS and CDR2 YYNGEE.

This sequence joins TRBV19 and TRBJ1-2; D call uncertain. Germline CDR1 is LNHDA and CDR2 is SQIVND (reference sequence). The V end lost 4 bases, the J end lost 4 bases, and 13 bases lay between the germline ends. The CDR3 spans 14 residues. Here the CDR3 reads CASSNDRALYGYTF. Written as DNA, the CDR3 is TGTGCCAGTAGTAACGACCGGGCCCTCTATGGCTACACCTTC.

This clone was seen just once. J is TRBJ2-7 and V is TRBV7-2; D might be TRBD1 (5 bases). The CDR3 is 15 residues long. Germline CDR1 is SGHTA and CDR2 is FQGNSA. The V and J ends lost 3 bases and 3 bases respectively, with 15 bases between them. The CDR3 region has the DNA TGTGCCAGCAGCTTCTCGACAGCGTCCCACTACGAGCAGTACTTC. As protein: CASSFSTASHYEQYF.

J is TRBJ1-2 and V is TRBV28; no clear D. Trimming shortened V by 2 bases and J by 4 bases, and 8 bases separated the two germline ends. Germline V lookup: CDR1 MDHEN, CDR2 SYDVKM. The CDR3 has 13 residues. CDR3 DNA sequence: TGTGCCAGCAGTTTACCGTGGCTCTATGGCTACACCTTC. Its translation is CASSLPWLYGYTF.

This chain uses TRBV30 with TRBJ1-2; D not resolved. The length of the CDR3 is 14 residues. CDR1 and CDR2 from the germline V gene are GTSNPN and SVGIG (reference sequence). Trimming removed 0 bases from V and 2 bases from J, with 10 bases in between. CDR3 coding DNA: TGTGCCTGGAGTGTCCAGAACTGGAACTATGGCTACACCTTC. Amino acids: CAWSVQNWNYGYTF.

CDR3 coding DNA: TGTGCCAGCAGCCTAAATCCGGGACTAGCGGGAGATGAGCAGTTCTTC. Its protein product is CASSLNPGLAGDEQFF. This rearrangement joins TRBV4-2 to TRBJ2-1; 14 nucleotides agree with TRBD2. The germline CDR1 and CDR2 sequences are LGHNA and YNFKEQ. The CDR3 has 16 residues. V trimming: 4 bases; J trimming: 8 bases; junction bases outside the gene matches: 7.

The chain uses TRBV7-6 and TRBJ2-1, with TRBD2 matching 9 bases. V gave up 0 bases and J gave up 8 bases; unmatched junction bases: 5. The CDR3 runs 15 residues. Germline CDR1 reads SGHVS; CDR2 reads FNYEAQ. In DNA form, the CDR3 reads TGTGCCAGCAGCTTAGCGGGGACTAGCTTCGATGAGCAGTTCTTC. Protein sequence: CASSLAGTSFDEQFF.

The chain joins TRBV30 to TRBJ2-3, with D unclear. The CDR3 runs to 13 residues. The V end lost 3 bases, the J end lost 1 base, and 8 bases lay between the germline ends. Germline assignment: CDR1 GTSNPN and CDR2 SVGIG (reference sequence). CDR3 residues: CAWRVGGTDTQYF. The CDR3 DNA sequence: TGTGCCTGGAGGGTAGGAGGCACAGATACGCAGTATTTT.